Listed here are 31 T cell receptor beta chains from one sample, sequenced in a study of Ad26.COV2.S vaccination and SARS-CoV-2 variants (dated by TCRdb to the early 2020s). Library preparation used the immunoSEQ multiplex PCR assay. The immuneACCESS repertoire file appears here via TCRdb, limited to in-frame rearrangements. These files lack a portion of the clones; in checked studies, under half of the deficit traces to unresolved V genes, and the cause of the others is not known. The sample table lists some 340,000 clones, about 82% of them with a count of one. The ten most abundant clones make up 1.9% of the sample. This specimen's treatment or condition label, interpreted: 15 to 20 received Ad26.COV2.S at low or high dose, single or two shots; roughly 5 received placebo; per-sample allocation not given. Repertoires of vaccine and placebo recipients were sequenced from samples collected on day 63 after the first injection.

This specimen was peripheral blood, taken in a trial of Ad26.COV2.S vaccine versus placebo. These receptors all stem from a person between 18 and 65 years old who received the Ad26.COV2.S COVID-19 vaccine or a placebo.

This chain joins TRBV7-2 and TRBJ2-7; the match to TRBD2 covers 10 bases. The V gene's germline CDR1 is SGHTA and CDR2 FQGNSA. V lost 0 bases to trimming and J lost 3 bases; unmatched junction nucleotides: 5. This CDR3 is 16 amino acids long. The CDR3 is CASSLARAGGNYEQYF. The DNA for the CDR3 is TGTGCCAGCAGCTTAGCCAGAGCGGGGGGGAACTACGAGCAGTACTTC.

The chain carries TRBV7-2 and TRBJ1-5; perhaps TRBD1 as D (5 bases). Germline V CDR1 and CDR2: SGHTA, FQGNSA. V lost 1 base, J lost 2 bases, and 12 bases lay in between. The CDR3 has 16 amino acids. The CDR3 coding sequence is TGTGCCAGCAGCTTAGGGTTGGGGCAGGGCAATCAGCCCCAGCATTTT. Translated: CASSLGLGQGNQPQHF.

The rearrangement joins TRBV6-5 to TRBJ2-7; D ambiguous. V was clipped by 5 bases and J by 0 bases, with 11 bases between them. Germline CDR1 is MNHEY and CDR2 is SVGAGI. The CDR3 spans 14 residues. CDR3: CASSRTGSSYEQYF. In DNA form, the CDR3 reads TGTGCCAGCAGTCGGACCGGTAGCTCCTACGAGCAGTACTTC.

Note on this clone: Other DNA sequences in the same sample also yield this CDR3. The chain combines TRBV5-4 with TRBJ2-3; unclear D gene. V was pared by 0 bases and J by 1 base, with 3 bases between. CDR1 and CDR2 (germline): SGHNT, YYREEE (reference sequence). The CDR3 covers 13 residues. As DNA, the CDR3 is TGTGCCAGCAGCTTGGCGGGCACAGATACGCAGTATTTT. Translating gives CASSLAGTDTQYF.

The rearrangement joins TRBV5-4 to TRBJ1-4; 10 bases line up with TRBD1. This CDR3 comprises 17 residues. Germline CDR1 is SGHNT and CDR2 is YYREEE (reference sequence). V gave up 4 bases and J gave up 0 bases; unmatched junction bases: 6. The CDR3 sequence is CASSRGQGVATNEKLFF. For the CDR3, the DNA is TGTGCCAGCAGCCGAGGACAGGGGGTAGCAACTAATGAAAAACTGTTTTTT.

V usage is TRBV5-5 and J usage is TRBJ1-1; 10 bases fit TRBD1. The length of the CDR3 is 18 residues. V shed 0 bases, J shed 7 bases, and the junction held 15 bases outside the gene matches. The germline V gene has CDR1 SGHKS and CDR2 YYEKEE (reference sequence). The CDR3 is CASSLVGTGAVRFSEAFF. The CDR3 DNA reads as TGTGCCAGCAGCTTGGTGGGGACAGGGGCCGTTAGGTTCAGTGAAGCTTTCTTT.

The genes are TRBV9 and TRBJ1-3; D gene ambiguous. V gave up 4 bases and J gave up 8 bases, with 16 bases separating them. This CDR3 is built from 14 residues. CDR1 is SGDLS, CDR2 YYNGEE, per germline. The CDR3 protein is CASSLPPRGDTIYF. CDR3 DNA: TGTGCCAGCAGCCTCCCCCCCCGCGGGGACACCATATATTTT.

The J gene is TRBJ2-1, the V gene TRBV6-2 or TRBV6-3; 8 nucleotides agree with TRBD2. The CDR3 spans 16 residues. Unmatched junction bases numbered 5, after V lost 4 bases and J lost 0 bases. CDR1 is MNHEY and CDR2 is SVGEGT in the germline V gene. The CDR3 DNA reads as TGTGCCAGCAGTTCCGCGGGGGGACTCTCCTACAATGAGCAGTTCTTC. Encoded protein: CASSSAGGLSYNEQFF.

The chain links TRBV5-6 to TRBJ2-2; D uncertain. Trimming shortened V by 2 bases and J by 5 bases, and 4 bases separated the two germline ends. The CDR3 is made up of 12 amino acids. The germline V gene encodes CDR1 SGHDT and CDR2 YYEEEE. This chain's CDR3 is CASSFGTGELFF. The CDR3 DNA follows: TGTGCCAGCAGCTTCGGAACCGGGGAGCTGTTTTTT. Drawing the rest from reference TRBV5-6 and TRBJ2-2, the complete variable domain is DAGVTQSPTHLIKTRGQQVTLRCSPKSGHDTVSWYQQALGQGPQFIFQYYEEEERQRGNFPDRFSGHQFPNYSSELNVNALLLGDSALYLCASSFGTGELFFGEGSRLTVL.

This clone was counted only a few times. This rearrangement joins TRBV21-1 to TRBJ2-7. TRBV21-1 is flagged as a pseudogene. The CDR3 is 13 residues long. Here the CDR3 DNA reads TGTGCCAGCAGAGACGGGACGGCCTACGAGCAGTACTTC. This sequence encodes CASRDGTAYEQYF.

The chain couples TRBV5-6 to TRBJ2-5, with D perhaps TRBD2 (6 bases). Between the trimmed V and J ends, which lost 4 bases and 0 bases, there was a span of 10 bases. There are 14 residues in the CDR3. Germline V lookup: CDR1 SGHDT, CDR2 YYEEEE. The CDR3 sequence is CASSRRGNQETQYF. CDR3 nucleotides: TGTGCCAGCAGCCGGAGGGGTAACCAAGAGACCCAGTACTTC.

This clone is a singleton in its sample. J is TRBJ2-1 and V is TRBV18, with unresolved D. The V end was cut by 3 bases, the J end by 4 bases, with 13 bases between. CDR3 size: 15 residues. Germline-derived CDR1 and CDR2 are KGHSH and LQKENI. The DNA for the CDR3 is TGTGCCAGCTCACCTCTGGGTCCCCAATACAATGAGCAGTTCTTC. It is translated as CASSPLGPQYNEQFF.

V gene TRBV7-2 combines with J gene TRBJ2-1; TRBD1 might be the D (6 bases). Trimming shortened V by 1 base and J by 6 bases, and 13 bases separated the two germline ends. Per the germline V gene, CDR1 is SGHTA and CDR2 is FQGNSA. This CDR3 is 15 amino acids long. Here the CDR3 DNA reads TGTGCCAGCAGCTTAGACAGGGTCCCCACCAATGAGCAGTTCTTC. This translates into CASSLDRVPTNEQFF.

The V gene is TRBV7-2, the J gene TRBJ1-2, with 10 bases aligning to TRBD1. The CDR3 covers 15 residues. The J segment lost 8 bases and the V segment lost 3 bases, leaving 9 bases of the junction unmatched. Germline V gives CDR1 SGHTA, CDR2 FQGNSA. The CDR3 DNA is TGTGCCAGCAGCTTCCGCTTGACAGGGGGCGACGGCTACACCTTC. Protein sequence: CASSFRLTGGDGYTF.

V gene TRBV5-1 combines with J gene TRBJ1-1; tentative D call: TRBD1 (6 bases). Germline V gene sequence: CDR1 SGHRS, CDR2 YFSETQ. CDR3 length: 14 residues. The V end lost 1 base, the J end lost 1 base, and 8 bases lay between the germline ends. CDR3 loop: CASSLKGENTEAFF. CDR3 sequence (DNA): TGCGCCAGCAGCTTGAAGGGGGAGAACACTGAAGCTTTCTTT.

This clone was seen only a few times. The rearrangement links TRBV27 to TRBJ1-5, with a possible D match to TRBD1 (5 bases). This CDR3 comprises 15 residues. CDR1 MNHEY and CDR2 SMNVEV come from the germline V gene (reference sequence). Trimming left V 6 bases short and J 5 bases short, with 17 bases between. This CDR3 reads CASSPLQGPYQPQHF. The DNA of the CDR3 is TGTGCCAGCAGCCCCCTCCAGGGCCCCTATCAGCCCCAGCATTTT.

The chain links TRBV6-1 to TRBJ2-7; D is unresolved. The CDR3 loop spans 12 amino acids. Germline CDR1 is MNHNS and CDR2 is SASEGT. The V gene lost 2 bases and the J gene lost 4 bases, with 6 bases spanning the gap. The CDR3 nucleotides read TGTGCCAGCAGTGAATTAGTATACGAGCAGTACTTC. As protein: CASSELVYEQYF.

V usage is TRBV29-1 and J usage is TRBJ1-2; weak D call: TRBD1 (5 bases). Germline-derived CDR1 and CDR2 are SQVTM and ANQGSEA. Trimming left V 4 bases short and J 4 bases short, with 19 bases between. This CDR3 is built from 15 residues. CDR3 DNA sequence: TGCAGCGTTGGGAGGGCGGACACATATGGCTATGGCTACACCTTC. Protein: CSVGRADTYGYGYTF.

This clone occurred once. The chain combines TRBV6-5 with TRBJ1-1; D remains ambiguous. Germline CDR1 and CDR2: MNHEY and SVGAGI. This CDR3 contains 14 residues. V was trimmed by 0 bases and J by 0 bases, leaving 5 bases between them. In nucleotides, the CDR3 is TGTGCCAGCAGTTACTCGTTCTTGAACACTGAAGCTTTCTTT. Protein sequence: CASSYSFLNTEAFF.

This clone is a singleton in its sample. The chain recombines TRBV7-9 with TRBJ2-3; D unresolved. The V gene's germline CDR1 is SEHNR and CDR2 FQNEAQ (reference sequence). Trimming shortened V by 1 base and J by 0 bases, and 8 bases separated the two germline ends. This CDR3 has 15 amino acids. The DNA for the CDR3 is TGTGCCAGCAGCTTAGGTCGGAGAAGCACAGATACGCAGTATTTT. It is translated as CASSLGRRSTDTQYF.

This chain joins TRBV11-3 and TRBJ2-1; possible D gene TRBD2, 5 bases. The CDR3 runs 15 residues. CDR1 is SGHNT and CDR2 is YENEEA in the germline V gene. V was clipped by 1 base and J by 7 bases, with 14 bases between them. The CDR3: CASSLVGGERNEQFF. CDR3 nucleotides: TGTGCCAGCAGCTTAGTTGGAGGCGAGAGGAATGAGCAGTTCTTC.

The CDR3 region has the DNA TGTGCCAGCAGCTTAGACTGGCTAGCTGCCAATGAGCAGTTCTTC. Protein: CASSLDWLAANEQFF. The rearrangement links TRBV7-9 to TRBJ2-1; TRBD2 might be the D (5 bases). Germline V lookup: CDR1 SEHNR, CDR2 FQNEAQ (reference sequence). V was trimmed by 1 base and J by 6 bases, leaving 13 bases between them. This CDR3 has 15 amino acids.

The chain couples TRBV6-5 to TRBJ1-6; 7 bases map to TRBD1. The CDR3 covers 14 residues. Germline CDR1 reads MNHEY; CDR2 reads SVGAGI. The J segment lost 7 bases and the V segment lost 6 bases, leaving 6 bases of the junction unmatched. The CDR3 DNA reads as TGTGCCAGCAGGGGGACAGTCTTAAATTCACCCCTCCACTTT. Protein product: CASRGTVLNSPLHF.

The rearrangement links TRBV14 to TRBJ2-1; 8 bases fit TRBD2. This CDR3 comprises 17 residues. V trimming: 7 bases; J trimming: 4 bases; junction bases outside the gene matches: 15. CDR1 is SGHDN and CDR2 is FVKESK in the germline V gene. The CDR3 DNA is TGTGCCAGCAACCATTGGGCGGCGGGGGGCGCTTACAATGAGCAGTTCTTC. This encodes CASNHWAAGGAYNEQFF.

DNA for the CDR3: TGCGCCAGCAGCCCGGCGGGGCAGGGGGCGCGTGGCTACACCTTC. Translation gives CASSPAGQGARGYTF. This rearrangement joins TRBV4-1 to TRBJ1-2, with 8 bases matching TRBD1. From germline, CDR1 is MGHRA and CDR2 YSYEKL. This CDR3 region has 15 residues. With 4 bases clipped from V and 7 bases from J, the junction kept 11 bases outside the gene matches.

This clone was seen a single time. This chain joins TRBV30 and TRBJ1-2; the match to TRBD1 covers 9 bases. The CDR3 covers 15 residues. Looked up from germline, CDR1 is GTSNPN and CDR2 is SVGIG (reference sequence). V lost 3 bases and J lost 3; bases outside the gene matches: 8. Here the CDR3 reads CAWRMKQGAHYGYTF. The CDR3 DNA sequence: TGTGCCTGGAGGATGAAACAGGGGGCTCACTATGGCTACACCTTC.

The V call is TRBV6-6, the J call TRBJ2-2; TRBD2 matches 11 bases. Germline V gene sequence: CDR1 MNHNY, CDR2 SVGAGI (reference sequence). The CDR3 length is 15 residues. Trimming at V came to 4 bases and at J to 4 bases, leaving 2 bases not matched to a gene. The CDR3, as DNA: TGTGCCAGCAGTTCTCTAGCGGGGGGCACCGGGGAGCTGTTTTTT. It is translated as CASSSLAGGTGELFF.

The chain is built from TRBV3-1 (or the pseudogene TRBV3-2) and TRBJ2-1; TRBD1 or TRBD2 may be the D gene (5 bases each). Trimming stripped 3 bases from V and 6 bases from J, with 15 bases between. Germline V CDR1 and CDR2: LGHDT, YNNKEL (reference sequence). This CDR3 is 15 amino acids long. The DNA of the CDR3 is TGTGCCAGCAGCCAGGGGGTGGGGTTTGGCAATGAGCAGTTCTTC. Amino acids: CASSQGVGFGNEQFF.

The chain recombines TRBV30 with TRBJ2-7; maybe TRBD2 (6 bases). This CDR3 has 12 amino acids. Between the trimmed V and J ends, which lost 5 bases and 8 bases, there was a span of 16 bases. Germline V gene data show CDR1 as GTSNPN and CDR2 as SVGIG (reference sequence). The CDR3 DNA reads as TGTGCCTGGGAGTCCGGGAGCAAGCAGCAGTACTTC. Protein: CAWESGSKQQYF.

This chain joins TRBV6-6 and TRBJ1-2; 7 nucleotides align to TRBD1. The CDR3 length is 14 residues. CDR1 and CDR2 from the germline V gene are MNHNY and SVGAGI (reference sequence). J gave up 5 bases and V 4 bases, and 7 bases lay outside the gene matches. The CDR3 nucleotides are TGTGCCAGCAGTTTTTACGGACAGGAGTATGGCTACACCTTC. Translation: CASSFYGQEYGYTF.

This chain connects TRBV29-1 to TRBJ1-2, with 8 positions matching TRBD1. The CDR3 sequence is 16 residues long. The junction had 18 bases not matched to a gene; V was cut back by 4 bases and J by 8 bases. CDR1 and CDR2 (germline): SQVTM, ANQGSEA. Here the CDR3 DNA reads TGCAGCGTTGGCTCAACAGGGGGTGCTTTGTTGGAGGGCTACACCTTC. Encoded protein: CSVGSTGGALLEGYTF. Full variable domain (outside the CDR3, taken from reference TRBV29-1 and TRBJ1-2): SAVISQKPSRDICQRGTSLTIQCQVDSQVTMMFWYRQQPGQSLTLIATANQGSEATYESGFVIDKFPISRPNLTFSTLTVSNMSPEDSSIYLCSVGSTGGALLEGYTFGSGTRLTVV.